Described below is a single T cell receptor (beta chain) sequence and its context. Its antigen is not known. The data stem from a study of OX40 agonist ivuxolimab in advanced cancers. Overall study results and limits: CD8+ T cells were the subset that, on average, had more expanded clones than CD4+.

The V gene's germline CDR1 is SGHVS and CDR2 FNYEAQ. Deletions cut 1 base from V and 2 bases from J, with 9 bases between. The length of the CDR3 is 16 residues. Some clones are missing from TCRdb's copy, which holds only in-frame ones; the method was immunoSEQ multiplex PCR. In the table there are roughly 60,000 clones, about 91% of which are singletons. The clonotype was recovered from an adult with an advanced solid tumor such as melanoma, head and neck, liver or kidney cancer. V usage is TRBV7-6 and J usage is TRBJ2-6; maybe TRBD1 (6 bases). This sample comprised CD4+ or CD8+ T cells sorted from blood, obtained in a trial of the OX40 agonist ivuxolimab. Here the CDR3 DNA reads TGTGCCAGCAGCTTAGTCAGGGGTACTGGGGCCAACGTCCTGACTTTC. Translation gives CASSLVRGTGANVLTF.